This T cell receptor beta chain was recorded in a study of monozygotic twins with inflammatory bowel disease. Germline CDR1 and CDR2: LGHDT and YNNKEL (reference sequence). This CDR3 has 14 amino acids. Using the 5' RACE reads, TCRdb records one entry per CDR3 protein without DNA. This repertoire includes approximately 330,000 distinct CDR3 sequences. This TCR derives from a human donor with ulcerative colitis or Crohn's disease, or a healthy co-twin of an affected twin (not recorded which). V usage is TRBV3-1 and J usage is TRBJ2-5; as DNA is missing, the TRBD2 call by TCRdb cannot be tested. The material sequenced was blood. The CDR3 loop is CASSQEEGYGTQYF.